The entry that follows covers one T cell receptor beta chain sequence. These data come from a study of blood T cell repertoires in COVID-19. Across the whole study: PBMCs, B-cell-depleted T cells, or T cells were the source of the cDNA or gDNA that made up the material.

The repertoire was sequenced with immunoSEQ multiplex PCR; TCRdb's copy has only in-frame clones and lacks some. The top ten clones hold over 15% of a sample with approximately 180,000 clones, more than 75% of them seen once. Germline assignment: CDR1 MDHEN and CDR2 SYDVKM. J was trimmed by 0 bases and V by 5 bases; bases with no gene match: 9. The CDR3 totals 16 residues. This sequence was found in a person in their 70s with COVID-19, enrolled during active disease. This chain connects TRBV28 to TRBJ2-5; 7 positions agree with TRBD2. Source material: peripheral blood. The CDR3 here is CASSTPRGVYQETQYF. In DNA, the CDR3 is TGTGCCAGCAGTACCCCTCGGGGGGTGTACCAAGAGACCCAGTACTTC.